The present T cell receptor (beta chain) was sequenced within a study of T-cell reconstitution after alpha-beta-depleted transplantation in children. Points from the study as a whole: Reported findings indicate that, about two months after transplant, alpha-beta T cells came from several hundred expanded clones, which were derived from non-depleted graft cells.

This clonotype was observed at least ten times. Its target is not known. TCRbeta library preparation incorporated unique molecular identifiers. TCRdb analysed the PCR reads with MiXCR anew, one entry per CDR3 protein. The table includes roughly 250,000 distinct CDR3 sequences, around 8% detected once. The V end lost 3 bases, the J end lost 8 bases, and 20 bases lay between the germline ends. Germline CDR1 SGHRS, CDR2 YFSETQ. The length of the CDR3 is 15 residues. The specimen comprised PBMCs, mostly from graft donor cells, sampled 180 days after TCRalphabeta/CD19-depleted stem cell transplant. The source of this sequence is a male patient aged 10 to 17 who had a stem cell transplant for acute lymphoblastic leukemia, so the T cells may come from the graft donor. The J gene is TRBJ1-2, the V gene TRBV5-1, with D possibly TRBD1 on 5 matching bases. CDR3 in DNA: TGCGCCAGCAGCTGGAATCCTAATGGGGGTTTGGGCTACACCTTC. Protein: CASSWNPNGGLGYTF.